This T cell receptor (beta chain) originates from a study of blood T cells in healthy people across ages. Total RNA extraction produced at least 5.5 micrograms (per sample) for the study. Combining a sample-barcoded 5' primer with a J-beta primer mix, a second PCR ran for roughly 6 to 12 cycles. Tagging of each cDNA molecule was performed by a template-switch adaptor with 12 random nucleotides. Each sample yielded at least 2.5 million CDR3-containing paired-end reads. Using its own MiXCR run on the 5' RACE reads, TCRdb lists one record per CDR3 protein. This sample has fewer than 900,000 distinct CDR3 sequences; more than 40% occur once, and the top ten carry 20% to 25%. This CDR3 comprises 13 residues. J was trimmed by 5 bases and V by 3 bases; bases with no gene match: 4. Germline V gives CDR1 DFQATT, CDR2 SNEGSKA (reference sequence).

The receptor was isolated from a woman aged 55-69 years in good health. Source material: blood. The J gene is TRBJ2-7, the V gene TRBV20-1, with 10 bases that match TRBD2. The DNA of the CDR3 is TGCAGTGCTAGTGGGCTAGCGGGAGACGAGCAGTACTTC. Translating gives CSASGLAGDEQYF.